These 2 T cell receptor beta chains share one sample of origin, sequenced in a study of blood T cell repertoires in COVID-19. Repertoires were generated with immunoSEQ multiplex PCR, while TCRdb's copy carries only in-frame clones and drops some. The sample holds about 150,000 clones, 87% seen once. The sample comprised PBMCs or T cells enriched from blood (not recorded which). Receptor source: a woman aged 45-65 years who had recovered from COVID-19.

This clone was recorded only once. The J gene is TRBJ2-4, the V gene TRBV7-2; no firm D call. Trimming stripped 3 bases from V and 6 bases from J, with 9 bases between. CDR1 is SGHTA and CDR2 is FQGNSA in the germline V gene. This CDR3 spans 13 amino acids. The CDR3 DNA sequence: TGTGCCAGCAGCTTTGCGGTCTTAAACATTCAGTACTTC. Translation gives CASSFAVLNIQYF.

The chain employs TRBV19 and TRBJ1-3; D remains ambiguous. Germline V gene lookup returns CDR1 LNHDA and CDR2 SQIVND (reference sequence). This CDR3 is 13 amino acids long. V was pared by 8 bases and J by 4 bases, with 12 bases between. CDR3 DNA: TGTGCCAGTTTTCCAGCGGGGGGAAACACCATATATTTT. Translation: CASFPAGGNTIYF.